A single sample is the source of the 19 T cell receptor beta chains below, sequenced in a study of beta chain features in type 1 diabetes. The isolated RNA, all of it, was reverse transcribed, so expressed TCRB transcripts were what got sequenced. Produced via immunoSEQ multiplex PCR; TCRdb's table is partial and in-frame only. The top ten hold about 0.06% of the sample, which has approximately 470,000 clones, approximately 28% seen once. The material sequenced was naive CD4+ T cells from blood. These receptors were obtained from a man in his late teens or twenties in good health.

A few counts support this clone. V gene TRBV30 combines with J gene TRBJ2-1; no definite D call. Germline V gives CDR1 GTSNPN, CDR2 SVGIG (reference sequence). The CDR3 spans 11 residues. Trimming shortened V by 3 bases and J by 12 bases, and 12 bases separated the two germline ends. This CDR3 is CAWSSGSGQFF. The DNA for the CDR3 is TGTGCCTGGAGCTCTGGATCGGGGCAGTTCTTC.

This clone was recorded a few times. The CDR3 loop reads CSVGLTNEQFF. Written as DNA, the CDR3 is TGCAGCGTTGGACTGACCAATGAGCAGTTCTTC. The chain recombines TRBV29-1 with TRBJ2-1; no clear D gene. Deletions cut 4 bases from V and 6 bases from J, with 7 bases between. This CDR3 spans 11 amino acids. CDR1 and CDR2 from the germline V gene are SQVTM and ANQGSEA.

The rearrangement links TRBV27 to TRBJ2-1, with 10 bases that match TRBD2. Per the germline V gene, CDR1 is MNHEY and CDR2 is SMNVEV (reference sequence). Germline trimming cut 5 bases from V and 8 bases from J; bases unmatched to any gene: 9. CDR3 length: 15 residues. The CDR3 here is CASSPGLAETYEQFF. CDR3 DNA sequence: TGTGCCAGCAGTCCCGGACTAGCGGAGACGTATGAGCAGTTCTTC.

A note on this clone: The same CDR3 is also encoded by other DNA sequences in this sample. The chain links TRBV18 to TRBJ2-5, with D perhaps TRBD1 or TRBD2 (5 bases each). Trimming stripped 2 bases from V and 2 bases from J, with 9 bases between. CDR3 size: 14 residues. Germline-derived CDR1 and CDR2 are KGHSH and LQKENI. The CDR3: CASSPGTDQETQYF. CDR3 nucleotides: TGTGCCAGCTCACCAGGGACGGATCAAGAGACCCAGTACTTC.

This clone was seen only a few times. The CDR3: CSASRDEQYF. The CDR3 bases are TGCAGTGCTAGTAGGGACGAGCAGTACTTC. The chain employs TRBV20-1 and TRBJ2-7, with D unclear. Germline assignment: CDR1 DFQATT and CDR2 SNEGSKA (reference sequence). V gave up 3 bases and J gave up 5 bases, with 5 bases separating them. The CDR3 runs 10 residues.

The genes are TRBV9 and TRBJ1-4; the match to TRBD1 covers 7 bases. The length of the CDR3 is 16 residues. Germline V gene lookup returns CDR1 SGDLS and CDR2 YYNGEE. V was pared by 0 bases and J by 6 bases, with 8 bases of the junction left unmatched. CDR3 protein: CASSVDGRGTDEKLFF. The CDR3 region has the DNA TGTGCCAGCAGCGTAGATGGCAGGGGGACGGATGAAAAACTGTTTTTT.

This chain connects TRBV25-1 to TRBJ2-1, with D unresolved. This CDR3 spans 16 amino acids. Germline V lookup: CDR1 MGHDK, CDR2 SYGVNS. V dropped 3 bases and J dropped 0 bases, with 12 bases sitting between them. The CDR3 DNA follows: TGTGCCAGCAGTGATCAACAGCGTCTCTCCTACAATGAGCAGTTCTTC. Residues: CASSDQQRLSYNEQFF.

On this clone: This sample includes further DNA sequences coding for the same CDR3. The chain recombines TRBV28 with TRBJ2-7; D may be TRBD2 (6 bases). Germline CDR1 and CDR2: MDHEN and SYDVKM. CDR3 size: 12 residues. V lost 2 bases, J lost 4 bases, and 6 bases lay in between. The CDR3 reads CASSLGGYEQYF. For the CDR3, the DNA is TGTGCCAGCAGTTTAGGAGGGTACGAGCAGTACTTC.

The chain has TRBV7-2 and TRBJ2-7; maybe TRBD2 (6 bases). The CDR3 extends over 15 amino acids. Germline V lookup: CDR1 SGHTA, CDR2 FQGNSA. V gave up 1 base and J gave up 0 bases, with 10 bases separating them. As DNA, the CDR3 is TGTGCCAGCAGCTTAGGCGGGGCCAGCTCCTACGAGCAGTACTTC. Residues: CASSLGGASSYEQYF.

CDR3 DNA: TGTGCCAGCAGTTTAGTGACTTTAAAGCGATCGCAGTACTTC. This codes for CASSLVTLKRSQYF. The rearrangement links TRBV28 to TRBJ2-7; D not resolved. CDR1 and CDR2 (germline): MDHEN, SYDVKM. This CDR3 is built from 14 residues. Trimming removed 2 bases from V and 9 bases from J, with 17 bases in between.

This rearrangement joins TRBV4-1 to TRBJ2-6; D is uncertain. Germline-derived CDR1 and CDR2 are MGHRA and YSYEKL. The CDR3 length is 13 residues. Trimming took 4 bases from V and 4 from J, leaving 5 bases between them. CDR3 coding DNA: TGCGCCAGCAGCCCAATGGGGGCCAACGTCCTGACTTTC. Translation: CASSPMGANVLTF.

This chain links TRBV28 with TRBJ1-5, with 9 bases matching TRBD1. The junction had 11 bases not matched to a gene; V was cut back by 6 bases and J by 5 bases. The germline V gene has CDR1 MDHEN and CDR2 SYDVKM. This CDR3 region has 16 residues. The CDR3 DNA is TGTGCCAGCAGCAAGCTGGGACAGGGCCCTCATCAGCCCCAGCATTTT. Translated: CASSKLGQGPHQPQHF.

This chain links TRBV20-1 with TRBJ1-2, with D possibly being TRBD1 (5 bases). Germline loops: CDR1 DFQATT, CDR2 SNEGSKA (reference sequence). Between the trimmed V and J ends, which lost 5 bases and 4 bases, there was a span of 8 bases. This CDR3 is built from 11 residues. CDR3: CSAATVYGYTF. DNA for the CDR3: TGCAGTGCTGCGACAGTCTATGGCTACACCTTC.

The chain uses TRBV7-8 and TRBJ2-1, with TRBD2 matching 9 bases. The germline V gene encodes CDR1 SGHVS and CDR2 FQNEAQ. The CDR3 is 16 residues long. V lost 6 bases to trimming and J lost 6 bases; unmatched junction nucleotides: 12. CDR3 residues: CASRPMTSGGSNEQFF. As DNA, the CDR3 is TGTGCCAGCAGACCCATGACTAGCGGAGGTTCCAATGAGCAGTTCTTC.

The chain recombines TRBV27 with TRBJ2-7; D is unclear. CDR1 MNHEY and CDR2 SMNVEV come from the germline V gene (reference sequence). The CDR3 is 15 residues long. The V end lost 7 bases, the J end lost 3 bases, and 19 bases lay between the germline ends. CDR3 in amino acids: CASIRNPALGYEQYF. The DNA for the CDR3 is TGTGCCAGCATCCGGAATCCCGCCCTAGGCTACGAGCAGTACTTC.

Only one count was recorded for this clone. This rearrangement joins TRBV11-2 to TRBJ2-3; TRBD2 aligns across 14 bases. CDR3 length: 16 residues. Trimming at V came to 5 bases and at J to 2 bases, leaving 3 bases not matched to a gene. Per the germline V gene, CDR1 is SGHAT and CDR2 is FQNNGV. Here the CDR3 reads CASSMGLAGVTDTQYF. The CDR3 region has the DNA TGTGCCAGCAGCATGGGACTAGCGGGGGTCACAGATACGCAGTATTTT.

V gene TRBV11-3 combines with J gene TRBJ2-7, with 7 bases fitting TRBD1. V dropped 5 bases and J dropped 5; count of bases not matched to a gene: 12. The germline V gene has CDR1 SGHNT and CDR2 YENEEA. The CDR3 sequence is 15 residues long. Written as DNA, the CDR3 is TGTGCCAGCAGCCCCAAGACAGGGCAGAATCACGAGCAGTACTTC. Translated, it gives CASSPKTGQNHEQYF.

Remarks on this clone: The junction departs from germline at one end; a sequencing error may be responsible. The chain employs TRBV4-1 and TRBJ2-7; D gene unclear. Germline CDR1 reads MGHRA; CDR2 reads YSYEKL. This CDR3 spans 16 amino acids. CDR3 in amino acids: CASSKDPGGTSYEQYF. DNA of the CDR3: TGCGCCAGCAGCAAAGACCCTGGCGGAACCTCCTACGAGCAGTACTTC.

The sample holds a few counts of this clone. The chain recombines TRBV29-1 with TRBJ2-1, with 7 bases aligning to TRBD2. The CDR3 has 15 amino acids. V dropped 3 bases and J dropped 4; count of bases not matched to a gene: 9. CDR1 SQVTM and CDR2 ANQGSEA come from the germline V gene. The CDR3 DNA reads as TGCAGCGTTGAGGGGGGGTGGTACAGTTACAATGAGCAGTTCTTC. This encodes CSVEGGWYSYNEQFF.